This T cell receptor beta chain was captured by sequencing in a study of early T cells in non-severe SARS-CoV-2 infection. Whole-study findings and limits: Comparison of clonotypes with VDJdb favored anti-spike CD8 responses while missing private and CD4 specificities.

This clonotype was seen many times. Its target is unknown. One entry per CDR3 protein, called by TCRdb with MiXCR from the 5' RACE reads. The table includes over 70,000 distinct CDR3 sequences, 13% to 15% detected once. This CDR3 is built from 17 residues. J lost 2 bases, V lost 6 bases, and 12 bases had no gene match. The germline V gene encodes CDR1 MNHEY and CDR2 SMNVEV (reference sequence). The sequence derives from an adult who was a healthcare worker with PCR-confirmed SARS-CoV-2 infection or an uninfected control (not recorded which). The V call is TRBV27, the J call TRBJ1-2, with 10 nucleotides matching TRBD1. The sequencing input was whole blood. The CDR3 DNA is TGTGCCAGCAGCACTCAGGACAGGGGGAAGCCCAACTATGGCTACACCTTC. Amino acid sequence: CASSTQDRGKPNYGYTF.